This entry lists 5 T cell receptor beta chains sequenced from one sample in a study of post-analysis software for immune sequencing data. The antigens these receptors bind are not known. The study's findings and limits: Five or six TRBV segments, TRBV5-6, TRBV5-1 and TRBV20-1 among them, were found more frequent in patients than controls.

Included in the TCR beta cDNA libraries were unique molecular identifiers. TCRdb recomputed calls from the PCR reads with MiXCR, one row per CDR3 protein. The sample carries about 820,000 distinct CDR3 sequences, 53% recorded once. The sample consisted of blood. These receptors came from a girl under 18 with multiple sclerosis.

The gene calls are TRBV5-1 and TRBJ2-1; 7 bases are shared with TRBD2. Losses at the gene ends were 4 bases for V and 6 bases for J; bases not matched to a gene: 7. CDR1 and CDR2 (germline): SGHRS, YFSETQ. There are 14 residues in the CDR3. The chain's CDR3 is CASSTEREANEQFF. In DNA form, the CDR3 reads TGCGCCAGCAGCACTGAGCGGGAAGCCAATGAGCAGTTCTTC.

The chain carries TRBV29-1 and TRBJ2-7, with D possibly being TRBD1 (8 bases). Germline V gene lookup returns CDR1 SQVTM and CDR2 ANQGSEA. V gave up 7 bases and J gave up 4 bases, with 17 bases separating them. The CDR3 spans 13 residues. The CDR3 is CSARTGRAYEQYF. The CDR3 DNA is TGCAGCGCCCGGACAGGGAGGGCTTACGAGCAGTACTTC.

This clonotype was seen more than once but under ten times. The chain is built from TRBV12-3 or TRBV12-4 and TRBJ2-5; D not resolved. The CDR3 covers 13 residues. Trimming removed 1 base at V and 6 bases at J, with 9 bases between. In DNA form, the CDR3 reads TGTGCCAGCAGTTTAGAATATGGCAAGACCCAGTACTTC. Its protein product is CASSLEYGKTQYF.

The chain couples TRBV7-9 to TRBJ2-7, with D possibly matching TRBD1 (6 bases). CDR1 is SEHNR and CDR2 is FQNEAQ in the germline V gene (reference sequence). CDR3 length: 19 residues. Trimming removed 5 bases from V and 0 bases from J, with 26 bases in between. Here the CDR3 reads CASSPSVGSWDTYSYEQYF. CDR3 bases: TGTGCCAGCAGCCCCTCGGTGGGTAGTTGGGACACCTACTCCTACGAGCAGTACTTC.

The J gene is TRBJ2-1, the V gene TRBV12-3 or TRBV12-4; D possibly matches TRBD1 or TRBD2 (6 bases each). This CDR3 has 13 amino acids. V dropped 2 bases and J dropped 6 bases, with 8 bases sitting between them. CDR3 nucleotides: TGTGCCAGCAGTTTAAAGGGGGGCAATGAGCAGTTCTTC. Amino acids: CASSLKGGNEQFF.